This T cell receptor beta chain came from a study of CD8 T cells in ankylosing spondylitis (dated by TCRdb to the late 2010s). Background for the entire study: To find TCR variants linked to disease, the study profiled T cell receptor beta repertoires in ankylosing spondylitis patients and healthy donors. Peripheral blood was sampled, and synovial fluid was also collected from ankylosing spondylitis patients. The full study cohort comprised 20 to 30 ankylosing spondylitis patients and about 110 healthy donors. Beyond this particular receptor, the publication reports: Some of the motif variants had been reported before in the synovial fluid and blood of reactive arthritis patients, a finding that suggests common disease-initiation mechanisms. The disease-linked clones had a CD8+ phenotype and were found at relatively low frequencies in peripheral blood. Blood from ankylosing spondylitis patients appeared to be characterized by a TCR beta motif made up of several highly homologous amino acid variants. According to the report, matched synovial fluid samples from ankylosing spondylitis patients were significantly enriched for the disease-linked clones.

This clonotype was counted at least ten times. It has no known antigen specificity. Base qualities are missing; no much larger clone stands one base away. From its cysteine to its phenylalanine, the CDR3 spans 11 amino acids. Of the read, only the CDR3 DNA is kept; its 33 bases are in frame from base 1. Reading the germline V gene gives CDR1 MNHNS and CDR2 SASEGT. V is reduced by 1 base and J by 9 bases, leaving a spacing of 4 bases between them. The reads were generated on an Illumina HiSeq 2500. TCR beta libraries were prepared by quantitative 5'-RACE with molecular barcodes. Per the source publication's procedure: To identify disease-linked TCR variants, a new computational method was used, one built on a probabilistic model of VDJ rearrangement. Through fastp at Q25 and MiXCR, TCRdb rebuilt clones from the public reads, retaining in-frame beta chains. Rows matching on CDR3 protein sequence are summarized as one entry with the most common DNA and genes. None of the V and J calls come from the authors' own analysis; TCRdb made them. The sample table contains just under 550,000 distinct CDR3 sequences; only one count was recorded for more than 9.5% of them. The top ten constitute around 6.8% of the sample.

The sequenced sample consisted of blood, either unsorted or a sorted T cell fraction (not recorded which). The rearranged chain carries TRBV6-1 and TRBJ2-1; the D gene identity is not certain. This receptor was obtained from a male donor with ankylosing spondylitis. The sequenced DNA: TGTGCCAGCAGTGAAGGGGGTGAGCAGTTCTTC. Translated, it gives CASSEGGEQFF.